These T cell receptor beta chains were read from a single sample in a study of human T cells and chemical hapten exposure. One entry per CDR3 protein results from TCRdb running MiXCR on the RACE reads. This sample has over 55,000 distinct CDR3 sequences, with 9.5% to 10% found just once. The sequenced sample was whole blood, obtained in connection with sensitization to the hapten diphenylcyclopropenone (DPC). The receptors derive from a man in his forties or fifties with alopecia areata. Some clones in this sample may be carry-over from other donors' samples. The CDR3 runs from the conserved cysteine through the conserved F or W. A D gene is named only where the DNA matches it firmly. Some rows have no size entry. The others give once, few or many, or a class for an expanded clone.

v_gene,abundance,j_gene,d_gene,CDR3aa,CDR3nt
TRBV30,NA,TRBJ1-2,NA,CAWSIGTGNYGYTF,TGTGCCTGGAGTATAGGGACCGGTAACTATGGCTACACCTTC
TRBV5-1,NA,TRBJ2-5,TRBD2,CASCPGTSGRETQYF,TGCGCCAGCTGCCCCGGGACTAGCGGGAGAGAGACCCAGTACTTC
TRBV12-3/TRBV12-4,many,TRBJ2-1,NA,CASRGGRAGVNSYNEQFF,TGTGCCAGCAGAGGGGGGAGGGCGGGAGTGAACTCCTACAATGAGCAGTTCTTC
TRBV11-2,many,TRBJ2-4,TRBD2,CASSLRGLADLKNIQYF,TGTGCCAGCAGCTTACGGGGTCTAGCGGACTTAAAAAACATTCAGTACTTC
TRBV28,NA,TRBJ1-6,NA,CASSFRSVNNSPLHF,TGTGCCAGCAGTTTCAGGAGTGTTAATAATTCACCCCTCCACTTT
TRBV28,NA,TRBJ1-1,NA,CASSQQVGAFF,TGTGCCAGCAGTCAACAGGTCGGGGCTTTCTTT
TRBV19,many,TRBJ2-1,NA,CATRKGLVMNEQFF,TGTGCCACCCGGAAGGGGCTAGTGATGAATGAGCAGTTCTTC
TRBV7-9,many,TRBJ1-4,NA,CASSSPSTNEKLFF,TGTGCCAGCAGTTCTCCCTCAACTAATGAAAAACTGTTTTTT
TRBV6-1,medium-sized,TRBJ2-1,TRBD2,CASTLTIAGGPWNEQFF,TGTGCCAGCACCCTGACTATAGCGGGAGGGCCCTGGAATGAGCAGTTCTTC
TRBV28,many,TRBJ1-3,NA,CASSPDSLYSGNTIYF,TGTGCCAGCAGCCCAGACAGCTTATACTCTGGAAACACCATATATTTT
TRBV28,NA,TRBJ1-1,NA,CASGPATEAFF,TGTGCCAGCGGACCGGCCACTGAAGCTTTCTTT
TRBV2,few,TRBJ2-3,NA,CAVAPLRTDTQYF,TGTGCCGTAGCACCTCTCCGCACAGATACGCAGTATTTT
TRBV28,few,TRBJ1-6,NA,CASSSGAPNSPLHF,TGTGCCAGCAGTTCCGGGGCTCCGAATTCACCCCTCCACTTT
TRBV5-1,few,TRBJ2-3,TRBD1,CASSLGQGLDTQYF,TGCGCCAGCAGCCTCGGACAGGGGCTGGATACGCAGTATTTT
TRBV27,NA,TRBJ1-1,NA,CASSLGGSATEAFF,TGTGCCAGCAGTTTAGGAGGGTCGGCCACTGAAGCTTTCTTT
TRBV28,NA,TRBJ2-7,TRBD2,CASTTGGYEQYF,TGTGCCAGCACCACGGGGGGTTACGAGCAGTACTTC
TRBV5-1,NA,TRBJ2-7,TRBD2,CASSFEAGGRSEQYF,TGCGCCAGCAGCTTTGAAGCGGGAGGGCGATCCGAGCAGTACTTC
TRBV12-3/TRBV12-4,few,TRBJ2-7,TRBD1,CASSSDRGYEQYF,TGTGCCAGCAGTTCGGACAGGGGGTACGAGCAGTACTTC
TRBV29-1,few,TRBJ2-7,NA,CSCKGVREYEQYF,TGCAGCTGTAAGGGGGTAAGGGAGTACGAGCAGTACTTC
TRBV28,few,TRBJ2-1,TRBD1,CASRFRDSNRNEQFF,TGTGCCAGCAGATTCCGGGACAGCAACAGGAATGAGCAGTTCTTC
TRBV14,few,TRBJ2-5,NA,CASSQGGFGRGETQYF,TGTGCCAGCAGCCAAGGAGGTTTCGGGCGCGGAGAGACCCAGTACTTC
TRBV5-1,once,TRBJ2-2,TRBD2,CASSLALAAGELFF,TGCGCCAGCAGCTTGGCACTAGCGGCCGGGGAGCTGTTTTTT
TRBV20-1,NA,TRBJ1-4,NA,CSAHGTGSSNEKLFF,TGCAGTGCTCATGGGACGGGATCCTCTAATGAAAAACTGTTTTTT
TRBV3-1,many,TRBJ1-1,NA,CASSQGGQWDTEAFF,TGTGCCAGCAGCCAAGGTGGACAGTGGGACACTGAAGCTTTCTTT
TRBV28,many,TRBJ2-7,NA,CASSNTGPPYEQYF,TGTGCCAGCAGCAACACCGGGCCTCCGTACGAGCAGTACTTC
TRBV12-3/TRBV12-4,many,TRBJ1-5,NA,CASSLALGWTQPQHF,TGTGCCAGCAGTTTAGCCCTGGGGTGGACTCAGCCCCAGCATTTT
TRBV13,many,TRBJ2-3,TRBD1,CASSGRDRGQQDTQYF,TGTGCCAGCAGCGGCCGGGACAGGGGTCAGCAAGATACGCAGTATTTT
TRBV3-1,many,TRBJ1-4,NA,CASSQRREKLFF,TGTGCCAGCAGCCAAAGGCGGGAAAAACTGTTTTTT
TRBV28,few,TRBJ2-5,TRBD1,CASSLTGDETQYF,TGTGCCAGCAGTTTGACAGGGGACGAGACCCAGTACTTC
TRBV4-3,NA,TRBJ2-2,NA,CASSQDWAGLGGELFF,TGCGCCAGCAGCCAAGACTGGGCCGGGTTAGGTGGGGAGCTGTTTTTT
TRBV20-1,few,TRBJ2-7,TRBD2,CSAKAGRVNEQYF,TGCAGTGCGAAAGCGGGACGAGTTAACGAGCAGTACTTC
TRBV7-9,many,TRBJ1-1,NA,CASSPWSSEAFF,TGTGCCAGCAGCCCCTGGAGCAGTGAAGCTTTCTTT
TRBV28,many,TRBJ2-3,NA,CASSLGHTQYF,TGTGCCAGCAGTTTGGGCCATACGCAGTATTTT
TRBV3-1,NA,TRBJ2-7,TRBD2,CASSRGTSGRNEQYF,TGTGCCAGCAGCCGGGGGACTAGCGGGAGGAACGAGCAGTACTTC
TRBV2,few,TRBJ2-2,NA,CASSEDTGELFF,TGTGCCAGCAGTGAGGACACCGGGGAGCTGTTTTTT
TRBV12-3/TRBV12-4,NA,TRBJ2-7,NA,CASSFAGYEQYF,TGTGCCAGCAGTTTTGCCGGGTACGAGCAGTACTTC